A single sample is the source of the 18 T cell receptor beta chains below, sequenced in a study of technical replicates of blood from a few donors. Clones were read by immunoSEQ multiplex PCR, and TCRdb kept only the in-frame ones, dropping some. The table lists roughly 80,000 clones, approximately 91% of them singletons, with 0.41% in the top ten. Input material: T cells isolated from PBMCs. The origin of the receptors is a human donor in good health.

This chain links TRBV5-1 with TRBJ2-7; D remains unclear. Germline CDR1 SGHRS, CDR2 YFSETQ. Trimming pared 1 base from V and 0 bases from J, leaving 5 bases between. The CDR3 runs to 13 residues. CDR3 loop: CASSLRSSYEQYF. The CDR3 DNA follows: TGCGCCAGCAGCTTGCGCAGCTCCTACGAGCAGTACTTC.

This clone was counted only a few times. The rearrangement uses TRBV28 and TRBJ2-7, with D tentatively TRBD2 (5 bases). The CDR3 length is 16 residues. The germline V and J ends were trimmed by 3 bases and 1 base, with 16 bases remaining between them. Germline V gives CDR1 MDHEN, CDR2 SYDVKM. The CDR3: CASSLSEAAHSYEQYF. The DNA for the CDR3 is TGTGCCAGCAGTTTGTCGGAAGCGGCACATTCCTACGAGCAGTACTTC.

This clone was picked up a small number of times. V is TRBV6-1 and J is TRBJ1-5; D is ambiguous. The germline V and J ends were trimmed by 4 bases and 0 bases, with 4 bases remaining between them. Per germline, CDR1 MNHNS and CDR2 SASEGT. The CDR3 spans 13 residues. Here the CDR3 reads CASSVYSNQPQHF. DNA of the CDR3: TGTGCCAGCAGTGTGTATAGCAATCAGCCCCAGCATTTT.

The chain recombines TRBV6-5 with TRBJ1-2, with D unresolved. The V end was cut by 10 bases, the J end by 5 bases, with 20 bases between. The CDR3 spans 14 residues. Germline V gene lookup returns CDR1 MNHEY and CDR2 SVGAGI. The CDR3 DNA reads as TGTGCCACCGCAACTACAGACGGGAGTTATGGCTACACCTTC. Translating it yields CATATTDGSYGYTF.

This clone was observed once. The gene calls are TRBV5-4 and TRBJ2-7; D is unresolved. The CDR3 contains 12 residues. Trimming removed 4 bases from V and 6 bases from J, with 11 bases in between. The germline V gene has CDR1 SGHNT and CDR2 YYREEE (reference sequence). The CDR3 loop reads CASSPGSGEQYF. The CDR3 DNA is TGTGCCAGCAGCCCAGGATCCGGCGAGCAGTACTTC.

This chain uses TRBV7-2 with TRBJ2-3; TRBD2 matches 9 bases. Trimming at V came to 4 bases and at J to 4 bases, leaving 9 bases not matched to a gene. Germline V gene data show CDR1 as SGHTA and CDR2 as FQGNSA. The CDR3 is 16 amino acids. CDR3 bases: TGTGCCAGCAGCTCGTTGCGGGAGGGCCTCTCAGATACGCAGTATTTT. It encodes CASSSLREGLSDTQYF.

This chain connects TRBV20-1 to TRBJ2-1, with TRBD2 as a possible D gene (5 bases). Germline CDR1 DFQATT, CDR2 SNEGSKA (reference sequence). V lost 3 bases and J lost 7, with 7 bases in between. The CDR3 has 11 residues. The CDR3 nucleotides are TGCAGTGCTAGTAGGAGGAATGAGCAGTTCTTC. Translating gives CSASRRNEQFF.

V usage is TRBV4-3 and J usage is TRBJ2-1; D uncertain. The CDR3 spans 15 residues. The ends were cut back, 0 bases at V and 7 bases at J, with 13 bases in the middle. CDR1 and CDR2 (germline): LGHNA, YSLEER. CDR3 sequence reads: CASSQDRVTINEQFF. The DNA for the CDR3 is TGCGCCAGCAGCCAAGATCGGGTGACGATAAATGAGCAGTTCTTC.

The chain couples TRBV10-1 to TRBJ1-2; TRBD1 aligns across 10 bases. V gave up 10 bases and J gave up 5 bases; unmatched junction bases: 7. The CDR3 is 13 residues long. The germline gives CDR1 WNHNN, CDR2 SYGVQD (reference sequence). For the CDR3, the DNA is TGCGCCAACCGTGGACAGGGGGATTATGGCTACACCTTC. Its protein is CANRGQGDYGYTF.

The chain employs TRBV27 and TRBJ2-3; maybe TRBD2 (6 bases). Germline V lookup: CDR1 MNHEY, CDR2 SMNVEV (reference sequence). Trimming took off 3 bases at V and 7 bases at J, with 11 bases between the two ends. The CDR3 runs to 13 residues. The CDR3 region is CASSLWRDYTQYF. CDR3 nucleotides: TGTGCCAGCAGTTTGTGGCGGGACTATACGCAGTATTTT.

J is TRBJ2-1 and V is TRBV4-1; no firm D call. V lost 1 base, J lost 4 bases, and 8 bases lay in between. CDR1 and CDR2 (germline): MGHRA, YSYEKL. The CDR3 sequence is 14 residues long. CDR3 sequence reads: CASSQASAYNEQFF. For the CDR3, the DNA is TGCGCCAGCAGCCAAGCATCCGCGTACAATGAGCAGTTCTTC.

CDR3 protein: CASSLTSEGPSYNEQFF. The CDR3 DNA sequence: TGTGCCAGCAGCTTGACTAGCGAGGGGCCCTCCTACAATGAGCAGTTCTTC. V is TRBV5-6 and J is TRBJ2-1, with TRBD2 matching 7 bases. CDR1 is SGHDT, CDR2 YYEEEE, per germline. The CDR3 covers 17 residues. V lost 1 base to trimming and J lost 0 bases; unmatched junction nucleotides: 7.

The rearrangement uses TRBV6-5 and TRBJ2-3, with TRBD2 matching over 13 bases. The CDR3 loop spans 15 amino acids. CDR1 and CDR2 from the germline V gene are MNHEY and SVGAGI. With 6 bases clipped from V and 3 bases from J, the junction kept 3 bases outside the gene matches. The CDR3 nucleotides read TGTGCCAGCAGCTGGGGACTAGCGGGAACAGATACGCAGTATTTT. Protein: CASSWGLAGTDTQYF.

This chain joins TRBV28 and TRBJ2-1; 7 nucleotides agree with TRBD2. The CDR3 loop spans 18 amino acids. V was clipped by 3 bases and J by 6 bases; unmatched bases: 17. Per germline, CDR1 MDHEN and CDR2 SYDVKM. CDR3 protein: CASSFVLGGDLGSNEQFF. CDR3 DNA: TGTGCCAGCAGTTTTGTACTTGGGGGGGACCTGGGGAGCAATGAGCAGTTCTTC.

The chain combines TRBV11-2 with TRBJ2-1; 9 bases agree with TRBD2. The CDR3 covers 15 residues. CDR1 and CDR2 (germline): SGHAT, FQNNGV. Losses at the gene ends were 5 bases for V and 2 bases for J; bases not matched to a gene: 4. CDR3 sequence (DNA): TGTGCCAGCAGCCCACTAGCGGGCGCCTACAATGAGCAGTTCTTC. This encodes CASSPLAGAYNEQFF.

The DNA for the CDR3 is TGTGCCAGCAGTTACGGGGGCAGGTCGTACGAGCAGTACTTC. It is translated as CASSYGGRSYEQYF. V gene TRBV6-5 combines with J gene TRBJ2-7, with D possibly TRBD1 on 6 matching bases. The V end lost 2 bases, the J end lost 4 bases, and 12 bases lay between the germline ends. CDR3 size: 14 residues. The V gene's germline CDR1 is MNHEY and CDR2 SVGAGI.

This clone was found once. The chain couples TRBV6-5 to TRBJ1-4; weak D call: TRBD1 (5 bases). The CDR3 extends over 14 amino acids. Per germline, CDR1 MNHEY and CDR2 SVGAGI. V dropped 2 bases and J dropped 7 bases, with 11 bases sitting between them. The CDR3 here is CASSYVGVAEKLFF. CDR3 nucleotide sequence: TGTGCCAGCAGTTACGTAGGGGTTGCTGAAAAACTGTTTTTT.

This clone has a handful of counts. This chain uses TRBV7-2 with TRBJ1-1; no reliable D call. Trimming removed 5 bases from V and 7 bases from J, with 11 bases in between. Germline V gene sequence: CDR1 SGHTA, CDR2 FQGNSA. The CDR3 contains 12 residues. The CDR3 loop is CASSLLSGEAFF. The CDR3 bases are TGTGCCAGCAGCCTGTTGTCGGGTGAAGCTTTCTTT.